This T cell receptor (beta chain) was documented in a study of blood T cell repertoires in COVID-19. Background on the study: Acute-phase and convalescent COVID-19 samples originated in the United States, Italy and Spain. The analysed material was cDNA or gDNA that came from T cells, B-cell-depleted T cells, or PBMCs.

V lost 10 bases, J lost 7 bases, and 10 bases stayed unmatched. This CDR3 has 13 residues. Germline V gene data show CDR1 as MGHRA and CDR2 as YSYEKL. Original methodology: Estimation of nucleated cell counts relied on the amplification of reference gene primers. Assay: immunoSEQ multiplex PCR; the TCRdb copy retains only in-frame clones and omits some. V and J calls and clone size are as listed in that table; D and trimming were resolved from the DNA. This sample has over 150,000 clones; about 85% occur once, and the top ten carry 2% to 2.5%. The sequencing sample was made of PBMCs or T cells enriched from blood (not recorded which). The rearrangement uses TRBV4-1 and TRBJ2-7; TRBD2 agrees at 10 bases. The source is a young woman who had recovered from COVID-19. CDR3 sequence reads: CATAGGPVGEQYF. CDR3 DNA: TGCGCCACAGCGGGGGGGCCTGTCGGGGAGCAGTACTTC.